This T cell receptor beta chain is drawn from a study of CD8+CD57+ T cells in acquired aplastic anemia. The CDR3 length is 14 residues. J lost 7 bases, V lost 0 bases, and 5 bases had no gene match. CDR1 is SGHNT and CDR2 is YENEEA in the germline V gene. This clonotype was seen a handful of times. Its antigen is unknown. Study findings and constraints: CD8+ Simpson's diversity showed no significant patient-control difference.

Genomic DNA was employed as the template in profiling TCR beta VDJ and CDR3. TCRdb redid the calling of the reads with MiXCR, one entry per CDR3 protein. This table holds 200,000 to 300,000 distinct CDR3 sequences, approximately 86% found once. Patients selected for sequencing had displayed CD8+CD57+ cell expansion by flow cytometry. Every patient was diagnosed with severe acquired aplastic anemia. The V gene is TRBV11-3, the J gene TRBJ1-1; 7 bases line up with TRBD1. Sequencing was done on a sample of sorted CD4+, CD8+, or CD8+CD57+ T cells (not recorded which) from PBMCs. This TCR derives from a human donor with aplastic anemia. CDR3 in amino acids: CASSLDLTGSEAFF. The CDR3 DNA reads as TGTGCCAGCAGCTTAGATCTGACAGGGAGTGAAGCTTTCTTT.